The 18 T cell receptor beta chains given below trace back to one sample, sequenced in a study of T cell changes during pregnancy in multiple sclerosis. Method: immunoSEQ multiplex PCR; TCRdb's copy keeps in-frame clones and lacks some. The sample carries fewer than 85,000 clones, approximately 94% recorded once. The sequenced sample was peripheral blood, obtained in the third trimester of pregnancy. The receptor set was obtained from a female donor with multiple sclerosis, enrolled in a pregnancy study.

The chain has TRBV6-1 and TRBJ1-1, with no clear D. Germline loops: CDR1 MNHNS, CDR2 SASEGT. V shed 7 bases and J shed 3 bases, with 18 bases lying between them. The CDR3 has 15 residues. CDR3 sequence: CASTTFWGDDTEAFF. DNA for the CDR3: TGTGCCAGCACCACCTTCTGGGGAGATGACACTGAAGCTTTCTTT.

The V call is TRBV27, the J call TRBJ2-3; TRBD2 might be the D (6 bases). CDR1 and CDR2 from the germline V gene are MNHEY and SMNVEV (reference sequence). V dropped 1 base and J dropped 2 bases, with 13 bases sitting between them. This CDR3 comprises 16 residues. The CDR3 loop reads CASSLWASVNTDTQYF. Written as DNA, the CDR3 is TGTGCCAGCAGTTTATGGGCTAGCGTAAACACAGATACGCAGTATTTT.

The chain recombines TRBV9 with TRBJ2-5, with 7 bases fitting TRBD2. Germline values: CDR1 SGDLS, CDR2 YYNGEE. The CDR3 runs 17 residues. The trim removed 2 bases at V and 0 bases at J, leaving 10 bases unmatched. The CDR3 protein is CASSVTGRDLYQETQYF. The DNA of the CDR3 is TGTGCCAGCAGCGTCACGGGGAGGGACTTGTACCAAGAGACCCAGTACTTC. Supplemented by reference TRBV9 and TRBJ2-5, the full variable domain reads DSGVTQTPKHLITATGQRVTLRCSPRSGDLSVYWYQQSLDQGLQFLIQYYNGEERAKGNILERFSAQQFPDLHSELNLSSLELGDSALYFCASSVTGRDLYQETQYFGPGTRLLVL.

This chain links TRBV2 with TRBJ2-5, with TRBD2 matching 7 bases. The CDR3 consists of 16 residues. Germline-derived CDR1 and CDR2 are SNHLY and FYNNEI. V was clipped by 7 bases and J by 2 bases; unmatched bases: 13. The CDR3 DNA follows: TGTGCCAGCACTAGACCTAGCGGAGATTATCAAGAGACCCAGTACTTC. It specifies CASTRPSGDYQETQYF.

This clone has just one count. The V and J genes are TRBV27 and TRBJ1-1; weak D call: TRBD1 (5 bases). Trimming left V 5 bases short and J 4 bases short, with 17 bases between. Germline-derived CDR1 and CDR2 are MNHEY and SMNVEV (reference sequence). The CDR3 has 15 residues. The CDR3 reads CASSPQPDRITEAFF. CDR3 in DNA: TGTGCCAGCAGTCCCCAACCTGACAGAATCACTGAAGCTTTCTTT.

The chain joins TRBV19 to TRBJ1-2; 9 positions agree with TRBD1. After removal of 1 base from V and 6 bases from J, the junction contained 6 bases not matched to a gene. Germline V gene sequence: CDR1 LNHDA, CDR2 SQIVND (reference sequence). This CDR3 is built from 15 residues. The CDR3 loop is CASSIVNRGRDGYTF. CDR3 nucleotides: TGTGCCAGTAGTATAGTTAACAGGGGGCGCGATGGCTACACCTTC.

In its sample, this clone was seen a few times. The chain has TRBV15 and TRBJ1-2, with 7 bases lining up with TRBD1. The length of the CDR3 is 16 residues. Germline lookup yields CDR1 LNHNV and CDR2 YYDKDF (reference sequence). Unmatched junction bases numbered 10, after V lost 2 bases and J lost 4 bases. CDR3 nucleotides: TGTGCCACCAGCAGACCCGGACAGGAGTATCGCTATGGCTACACCTTC. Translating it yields CATSRPGQEYRYGYTF.

CDR3 protein: CASSLGREGEQFF. DNA for the CDR3: TGTGCCAGCAGCTTAGGCAGGGAAGGTGAGCAGTTCTTC. The chain links TRBV13 to TRBJ2-1, with a possible D match to TRBD1 (5 bases). Trimming took off 0 bases at V and 9 bases at J, with 9 bases between the two ends. This CDR3 is 13 amino acids long. Germline CDR1 PRHDT, CDR2 FYEKMQ (reference sequence).

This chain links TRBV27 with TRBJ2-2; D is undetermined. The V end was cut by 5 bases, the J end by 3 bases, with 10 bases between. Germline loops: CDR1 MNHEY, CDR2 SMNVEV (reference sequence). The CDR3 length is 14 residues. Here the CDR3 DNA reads TGTGCCAGCAGTCTCCGGTCATACACCGGGGAGCTGTTTTTT. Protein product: CASSLRSYTGELFF.

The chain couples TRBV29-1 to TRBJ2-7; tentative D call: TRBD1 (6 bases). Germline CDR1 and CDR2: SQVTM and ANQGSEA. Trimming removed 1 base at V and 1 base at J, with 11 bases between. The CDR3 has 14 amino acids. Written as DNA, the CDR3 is TGCAGCGTTGAAGGGACAGCTCCTTCCTACGAGCAGTACTTC. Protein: CSVEGTAPSYEQYF.

The CDR3 region has the DNA TGTGCCAGTAGTATAGAGCTTTCAGGGCATAGCAATCAGCCCCAGCATTTT. As protein: CASSIELSGHSNQPQHF. The J gene is TRBJ1-5, the V gene TRBV19; D might be TRBD1 (5 bases). The CDR3 extends over 17 amino acids. V lost 0 bases and J 0 bases, leaving 12 bases between the germline ends. Germline V gene data show CDR1 as LNHDA and CDR2 as SQIVND (reference sequence).

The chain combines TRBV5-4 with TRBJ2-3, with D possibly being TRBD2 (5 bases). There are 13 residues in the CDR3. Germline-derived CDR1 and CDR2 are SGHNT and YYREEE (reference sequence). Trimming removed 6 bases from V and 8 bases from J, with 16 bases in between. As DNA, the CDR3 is TGTGCCAGCACCGAGGGCGGCCCAGGTACGCAGTATTTT. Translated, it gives CASTEGGPGTQYF.

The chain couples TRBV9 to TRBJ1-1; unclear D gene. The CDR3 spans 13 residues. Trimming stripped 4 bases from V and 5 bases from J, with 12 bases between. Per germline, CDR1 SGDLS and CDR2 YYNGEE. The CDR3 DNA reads TGTGCCAGCAGCCCAACCTCGGGTACTGAAGCTTTCTTT. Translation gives CASSPTSGTEAFF.

In DNA, the CDR3 is TGTGCCAGCAGAGACGCGGACAGCTTAAACTATGGCTACACCTTC. It codes for CASRDADSLNYGYTF. The gene calls are TRBV2 and TRBJ1-2; TRBD1 might be the D (6 bases). V was cut by 6 bases and J by 2 bases, with 16 bases left in between. This CDR3 is 15 amino acids long. In germline, CDR1 is SNHLY, CDR2 FYNNEI.

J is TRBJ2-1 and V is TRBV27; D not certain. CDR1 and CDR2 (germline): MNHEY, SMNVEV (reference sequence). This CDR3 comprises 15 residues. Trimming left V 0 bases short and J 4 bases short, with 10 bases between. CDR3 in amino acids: CASSLSPGPYNEQFF. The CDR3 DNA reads TGTGCCAGCAGTTTATCTCCGGGTCCTTACAATGAGCAGTTCTTC.

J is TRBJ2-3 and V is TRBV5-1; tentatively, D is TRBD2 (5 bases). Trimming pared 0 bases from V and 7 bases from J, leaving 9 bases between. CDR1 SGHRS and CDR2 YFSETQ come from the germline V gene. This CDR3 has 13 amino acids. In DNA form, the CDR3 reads TGCGCCAGCAGCTTGGGGACTGTAAATACGCAGTATTTT. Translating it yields CASSLGTVNTQYF.

CDR3 in DNA: TGTGCCAGCAGCCTCAGGGGAGACCTGGAGGAGACCCAGTACTTC. Its protein is CASSLRGDLEETQYF. V and J are TRBV9 and TRBJ2-5, with a tentative D call TRBD1 (6 bases). The ends were cut back, 4 bases at V and 5 bases at J, with 18 bases in the middle. Germline values: CDR1 SGDLS, CDR2 YYNGEE. The CDR3 extends over 15 amino acids.

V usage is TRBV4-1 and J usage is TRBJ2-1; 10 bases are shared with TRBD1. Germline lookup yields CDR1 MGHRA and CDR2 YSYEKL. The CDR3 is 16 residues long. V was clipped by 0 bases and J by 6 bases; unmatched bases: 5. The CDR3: CASSQEGGQGINEQFF. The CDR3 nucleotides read TGCGCCAGCAGCCAAGAAGGGGGACAGGGGATCAATGAGCAGTTCTTC.